The 24 T cell receptor beta chains listed next were all sequenced from one sample in a study of shared clonotypes between healthy human individuals (dated by TCRdb to between 2020 and 2021). The library was generated by the immunoSEQ multiplex PCR assay. The table was pulled from immuneACCESS by TCRdb, which kept in-frame rearrangements only. Such tables lose some clones; where checked, under half of the loss comes from unresolved V genes, and the rest has no known cause. The sample includes millions of clones, with roughly 95% observed a single time. 0.1% to 0.15% of the sample goes to the ten largest clones. Sample: naive CD4+ T cells sorted from blood. The cell subset or site label for this specimen denotes: CD45RA+ positively selected. The receptors come from a man aged 18 to 29 in good health.

The chain uses TRBV10-3 and TRBJ2-3; D gene uncertain. Germline V gene sequence: CDR1 ENHRY, CDR2 SYGVKD. CDR3 length: 13 amino acids. Trimming removed 4 bases at V and 0 bases at J, with 5 bases between. The DNA of the CDR3 is TGTGCCATCAGTGCCGTTAGCACAGATACGCAGTATTTT. This sequence encodes CAISAVSTDTQYF.

This clone was detected only a few times. V gene TRBV30 combines with J gene TRBJ1-6, with D possibly matching TRBD1 (5 bases). The CDR3 loop spans 11 amino acids. V gave up 2 bases and J gave up 14 bases, with 10 bases separating them. Germline V gene data show CDR1 as GTSNPN and CDR2 as SVGIG (reference sequence). In DNA, the CDR3 is TGTGCCTGGAGTCCTGGGGGGACCCTCCACTTT. It translates to CAWSPGGTLHF.

The V gene is TRBV5-8, the J gene TRBJ1-5; D call uncertain. CDR3 size: 16 residues. Germline V gene data show CDR1 as SGHTS and CDR2 as YDEGEE. Trimming left V 0 bases short and J 1 base short, with 11 bases between. CDR3 residues: CASSLAIIGSNQPQHF. The DNA of the CDR3 is TGTGCCAGCAGCTTGGCAATCATTGGGAGCAATCAGCCCCAGCATTTT.

As concerns this clone: The sample carries other DNA sequences with the same CDR3. This chain links TRBV4-2 with TRBJ1-6, with D unclear. V was trimmed by 0 bases and J by 10 bases, leaving 13 bases between them. Germline-derived CDR1 and CDR2 are LGHNA and YNFKEQ. The CDR3 runs 15 residues. The DNA for the CDR3 is TGTGCCAGCAGCCAAGAGAGTGCGGGCGAATCACCCCTCCACTTT. Its translation: CASSQESAGESPLHF.

V usage is TRBV12-5 and J usage is TRBJ2-7, with TRBD1 identical over 7 bases. Germline V gene lookup returns CDR1 LGHNT and CDR2 FRNRAP. Trimming at V came to 0 bases and at J to 1 base, leaving 6 bases not matched to a gene. The CDR3 contains 16 residues. In DNA form, the CDR3 reads TGTGCTAGTGGTTTGGTATTGGACAGGTTATCCTACGAGCAGTACTTC. Translating gives CASGLVLDRLSYEQYF.

The chain links TRBV6-1 to TRBJ1-2; D uncertain. The CDR3 spans 14 residues. Between the trimmed V and J ends, which lost 1 base and 2 bases, there was a span of 8 bases. Germline V lookup: CDR1 MNHNS, CDR2 SASEGT. Here the CDR3 reads CASSEGIGNYGYTF. In DNA form, the CDR3 reads TGTGCCAGCAGTGAAGGAATAGGCAACTATGGCTACACCTTC.

This chain connects TRBV21-1 to TRBJ1-6; the DNA was not compared with TRBD1, the D call given in the table. TRBV21-1 is recorded as a pseudogene. The CDR3 has 16 residues. The CDR3 coding sequence is TGTGCCAGCAGCACCCCGAGGGGACAGCCCATTTCACCCCTCCACTTT. Protein product: CASSTPRGQPISPLHF.

This chain joins TRBV19 and TRBJ2-5, with 9 bases matching TRBD2. The J segment lost 4 bases and the V segment lost 5 bases, leaving 11 bases of the junction unmatched. This CDR3 has 16 residues. Germline assignment: CDR1 LNHDA and CDR2 SQIVND (reference sequence). The CDR3 region is CASSAPGLASSETQYF. For the CDR3, the DNA is TGTGCCAGTAGTGCCCCGGGACTAGCATCCTCAGAGACCCAGTACTTC. Combining the CDR3 with reference TRBV19 and TRBJ2-5 gives the whole variable domain DGGITQSPKYLFRKEGQNVTLSCEQNLNHDAMYWYRQDPGQGLRLIYYSQIVNDFQKGDIAEGYSVSREKKESFPLTVTSAQKNPTAFYLCASSAPGLASSETQYFGPGTRLLVL.

V is TRBV29-1 and J is TRBJ1-5; D remains unclear. The CDR3 is 14 amino acids. Trimming stripped 4 bases from V and 3 bases from J, with 13 bases between. Per germline, CDR1 SQVTM and CDR2 ANQGSEA. The chain's CDR3 is CSVVVGSNNQPQHF. CDR3 nucleotide sequence: TGCAGCGTTGTGGTAGGGTCTAACAATCAGCCCCAGCATTTT.

The chain uses TRBV7-9 and TRBJ2-5; 7 nucleotides align to TRBD1. This CDR3 has 15 amino acids. The V gene end was trimmed by 3 bases and the J gene end by 2 bases; junction bases not matched to a gene: 6. The germline V gene has CDR1 SEHNR and CDR2 FQNEAQ (reference sequence). The DNA of the CDR3 is TGTGCCAGCAGCTTCAGGGACAGCGGACAAGAGACCCAGTACTTC. This translates into CASSFRDSGQETQYF.

This clone came up once. The chain employs TRBV6-1 and TRBJ2-1, with TRBD2 as a possible D gene (5 bases). The CDR3 loop spans 14 amino acids. V was shortened by 0 bases and J by 10 bases, with 13 bases between the two germline ends. Germline lookup yields CDR1 MNHNS and CDR2 SASEGT. CDR3 bases: TGTGCCAGCAGTGAAGCGCGGGTCTCCCTGGAGCAGTTCTTC. It codes for CASSEARVSLEQFF.

The chain is built from TRBV7-6 and TRBJ2-2; D might be TRBD2 (7 bases). This CDR3 comprises 15 residues. Germline V lookup: CDR1 SGHVS, CDR2 FNYEAQ. V gave up 6 bases and J gave up 1 base, with 12 bases separating them. CDR3 coding DNA: TGTGCCAGCAGGAGGGGGGGAGAGAACACCGGGGAGCTGTTTTTT. This gives the protein CASRRGGENTGELFF.

V gene TRBV7-6 combines with J gene TRBJ2-3; 8 nucleotides align to TRBD2. Germline values: CDR1 SGHVS, CDR2 FNYEAQ. The CDR3 is 16 residues long. The V and J ends lost 1 base and 5 bases, in that order; junction bases with no gene match: 8. This chain's CDR3 is CASSLGLAGSGDTQYF. The CDR3 coding sequence is TGTGCCAGCAGCTTAGGATTAGCGGGGTCCGGAGATACGCAGTATTTT.

V gene TRBV11-2 combines with J gene TRBJ1-3; TRBD1 aligns across 11 bases. This CDR3 region has 15 residues. Losses at the gene ends were 6 bases for V and 2 bases for J; bases not matched to a gene: 3. The germline gives CDR1 SGHAT, CDR2 FQNNGV. CDR3 sequence (DNA): TGTGCCAGCAGTCCGGGACAGGGGGCTGGAAACACCATATATTTT. Translated: CASSPGQGAGNTIYF. The variable domain in full, with the rest retrieved from reference TRBV11-2 and TRBJ1-3, is EAGVAQSPRYKIIEKRQSVAFWCNPISGHATLYWYQQILGQGPKLLIQFQNNGVVDDSQLPKDRFSAERLKGVDSTLKIQPAKLEDSAVYLCASSPGQGAGNTIYFGEGSWLTVV.

The rearrangement uses TRBV7-2 and TRBJ2-3, with TRBD2 identical over 9 bases. V lost 5 bases, J lost 8 bases, and 11 bases stayed unmatched. The CDR3 has 15 residues. CDR1 is SGHTA, CDR2 FQGNSA, per germline. The CDR3 coding sequence is TGTGCCAGCAGCCCAGAGTTAGCGGGAGCGGTTACGCAGTATTTT. Its protein product is CASSPELAGAVTQYF.

The chain couples TRBV29-1 to TRBJ2-7; D call uncertain. CDR3 size: 13 residues. The ends were cut back, 4 bases at V and 0 bases at J, with 10 bases in the middle. The germline V gene has CDR1 SQVTM and CDR2 ANQGSEA. CDR3 amino acids: CSVVVTLSYEQYF. CDR3 nucleotides: TGCAGCGTTGTAGTGACACTCTCCTACGAGCAGTACTTC.

This chain connects TRBV30 to TRBJ2-2; TRBD2 might be the D (5 bases). Germline V gene sequence: CDR1 GTSNPN, CDR2 SVGIG (reference sequence). This CDR3 region has 14 residues. V was pared by 5 bases and J by 6 bases, with 16 bases between. CDR3 protein: CAWGGGSRAGELFF. DNA for the CDR3: TGTGCCTGGGGAGGAGGTTCGAGAGCCGGGGAGCTGTTTTTT.

For this clone: The sample contains more than one DNA sequence encoding this CDR3. V and J are TRBV5-1 and TRBJ2-3; 9 bases map to TRBD1. The CDR3 is 15 residues long. Germline CDR1 reads SGHRS; CDR2 reads YFSETQ. Trimming cost V 4 bases and J 0 bases; bases outside gene matches: 3. In DNA form, the CDR3 reads TGCGCCAGCAGCCCCGGACAGGGGAGCACAGATACGCAGTATTTT. Protein sequence: CASSPGQGSTDTQYF.

The chain links TRBV5-6 to TRBJ2-3; 7 bases agree with TRBD1. CDR1 SGHDT and CDR2 YYEEEE come from the germline V gene. This CDR3 has 16 residues. Trimming at V came to 2 bases and at J to 2 bases, leaving 8 bases not matched to a gene. In DNA, the CDR3 is TGTGCCAGCAGCTTTCTACCGGGACAGAACACAGATACGCAGTATTTT. This encodes CASSFLPGQNTDTQYF.

The chain uses TRBV6-4 and TRBJ2-1; TRBD2 agrees at 10 bases. The CDR3 consists of 16 residues. J was trimmed by 7 bases and V by 6 bases; bases with no gene match: 12. The germline gives CDR1 MRHNA, CDR2 SNTAGT. The CDR3 reads CASSAYGAGGPNEQFF. In DNA, the CDR3 is TGTGCCAGCAGCGCGTATGGAGCGGGAGGGCCAAATGAGCAGTTCTTC.

This rearrangement joins TRBV7-2 to TRBJ1-2, with 10 positions matching TRBD1. Germline V gene sequence: CDR1 SGHTA, CDR2 FQGNSA. This CDR3 region has 16 residues. J gave up 4 bases and V 0 bases, and 5 bases lay outside the gene matches. The CDR3 DNA sequence: TGTGCCAGCAGCTTAGCCGGGACAGGGGTCGGCTATGGCTACACCTTC. Its translation is CASSLAGTGVGYGYTF. Variable domain in full (rest from reference TRBV7-2 and TRBJ1-2): GAGVSQSPSNKVTEKGKDVELRCDPISGHTALYWYRQSLGQGLEFLIYFQGNSAPDKSGLPSDRFSAERTGGSVSTLTIQRTQQEDSAVYLCASSLAGTGVGYGYTFGSGTRLTVV.

The genes are TRBV5-5 and TRBJ1-2; D gene ambiguous. Germline loops: CDR1 SGHKS, CDR2 YYEKEE (reference sequence). V lost 4 bases and J 5 bases, leaving 9 bases between the germline ends. This CDR3 contains 12 residues. The CDR3 DNA reads TGTGCCAGCAGCGTGTCGGGGTATGGCTACACCTTC. Translating it yields CASSVSGYGYTF.

This chain joins TRBV10-1 and TRBJ2-2, with D uncertain. Trimming removed 3 bases from V and 0 bases from J, with 14 bases in between. The CDR3 consists of 17 residues. Germline V gene lookup returns CDR1 WNHNN and CDR2 SYGVQD (reference sequence). The CDR3 nucleotides read TGCGCCAGCAGTGAATTTGCCGTTTACGCGAACACCGGGGAGCTGTTTTTT. Translating gives CASSEFAVYANTGELFF.

This chain links TRBV9 with TRBJ2-7, with D perhaps matching TRBD1 or TRBD2 (5 bases each). The ends were cut back, 4 bases at V and 3 bases at J, with 17 bases in the middle. The CDR3 covers 15 residues. Germline loops: CDR1 SGDLS, CDR2 YYNGEE. The CDR3, as DNA: TGTGCCAGCAGCCCACACCCAGAGGGGTTCTACGAGCAGTACTTC. Amino acid sequence: CASSPHPEGFYEQYF.